The T cell receptor (beta chain) under discussion was sequenced for a study of cytomegalovirus exposure and HLA in healthy donors (dated by TCRdb to the late 2010s). Some background on the complete study: According to an earlier analysis of a few hundred of the donors, about 179 million T cells yielded 90 million to 130 million unique TCR beta sequences and approximately 300 Gb of sequence data. Among some 410 genotyped donors of the cohort, an average of about 240,000 unique TCR beta nucleotide sequences were sequenced per donor, approximately 20% of them non-productive. A later genetic analysis took genome-wide SNP genotypes for about three fifths of the roughly 670 donors and used that subset as a discovery cohort. High-throughput TCR immunosequencing, statistical association of individual TCRs with disease status, and machine learning were combined to predict cytomegalovirus infection status. Rather than using new phenotypic data, the later analysis identified candidate immune exposures from TCR beta sequences and from how often those sequences occurred across donors. To study patterns of TCR occurrence, a later analysis re-analyzed previously published TCR beta repertoires from 500 to 850 donors and added high-resolution HLA genotyping. An earlier analysis of more than 450 of the donors used high-throughput TCR beta sequencing to judge whether each TCR beta V gene segment behaved as functional or pseudogenic. An early release that covered approximately 600 HLA-typed donors contained approximately 290 gigabases of sequencing data and tens of millions of unique TCR sequences. The study aimed to test whether signatures of past pathogen exposure could be identified by cataloging public T cell receptors. Four or five DR-DQ haplotypes were treated as single units for association and clustering because of strong linkage in the cohort. Typing coverage differed by locus: A, B, C, DRB1 and DQB1 were typed in roughly 629-630 donors, DQA1 in about 500, DPA1 in some 600, and DPB1 in roughly 450. The T cell repertoires of several hundred subjects were profiled by immunosequencing and related to cytomegalovirus serostatus. Class I and class II HLA loci were covered by the typing at four-digit resolution. Of the roughly 390 genotyped donors, 70% to 90% were placed in the genetic ancestry cluster associated with self-reported Caucasian donors. A separate validation cohort of roughly 130 different subjects was used in addition to the roughly 670-subject first cohort. Donor age, sex, ethnicity and CMV serostatus were collected together with the repertoire data. All discovery cohort repertoires had been generated using a single sequencing platform.

The CDR3 numbers 16 residues from cysteine through phenylalanine. Just the 48-base CDR3 DNA is kept, in frame starting at base 1. Deletion took 5 bases off V and 4 bases off J, with a span of 15 bases between the germline ends. As encoded in the germline V gene (reference sequence), CDR1 is SEHNR while CDR2 is FQNEAQ. Library construction relied on the immunoSEQ multiplex PCR assay. The multiplex PCR relied on a mix of 60 forward primers for TCR Vbeta segments and 13 reverse primers for TCR Jbeta segments. Amplification of the CDR3 region of rearranged TCR beta genes was performed with a multiplex PCR assay on genomic DNA. On the Illumina HiSeq System, the amplified TCR beta libraries were sequenced as 87-base-pair reads. As for how the authors treated the data: In a later analysis, around 80 million unique TCR beta chains were counted across the 690 or so repertoires, and approximately 9.9 million of these chains were shared by at least two donors. A nearest-neighbor algorithm error-corrected the raw reads and collapsed the reads into unique sequences, merging closely related sequences to remove PCR and sequencing errors. V, D and J gene segments were assigned by aligning CDR3 sequences to IMGT reference sequences. For a sequence to be retained, a match of at least six nucleotides was required to both a V gene segment and a J gene segment. A rearrangement was called productive if the CDR3 had no stop codons and remained in frame with V and J, and every other rearrangement was called non-productive. CDR3 was defined by IMGT convention, running from the second conserved V-encoded cysteine to the conserved J-encoded phenylalanine. Sequences without an unambiguous match to a single V gene segment were excluded from the earlier analysis of several hundred of the donors. An earlier analysis of fewer than 750 of the donors called V segments functional above 56.7% productive rearrangements and segregating when the between-donor standard deviation exceeded 5%. A statistical classification framework was developed to diagnose cytomegalovirus status using the catalog of TCR beta chain sequences. A later analysis assigned V and J genes by comparing TCR nucleotide sequences with IMGT/GENE-DB human TR gene sequences. The TCRdist pipeline was used in a later analysis to assign CDR3 sequences and most-parsimonious VDJ recombination scenarios. In a later analysis, every TCR beta chain was defined by the combination of its CDR3 amino acid sequence and its V-gene family, and reads without a unique V-gene family were dropped. A later analysis removed 592 highly shared, low-generation-probability nucleotide sequences to deal with suspected cross-contamination and a sequencing artifact. A later analysis calculated a clonal expansion index for each public chain from normalized within-repertoire ranks of inferred template counts. In a later analysis, generation probabilities were computed using a VDJ recombination model fitted to out-of-frame rearrangements, and the results were checked against IGoR. Hypergeometric tests were used in a later analysis to score TCR-TCR, TCR-HLA and TCR-CMV co-occurrence, with a repertoire-size bias correction applied to the TCR pairs. In a later analysis, false discovery rates were estimated by permuting HLA or CMV assignments 20 times. In a later analysis, co-occurring TCRs were grouped using DBSCAN, with TCRdist sequence similarity added in when clustering inside HLA-allele-positive subsets. Repertoires with fewer than 30,000 or more than 120,000 public chains were left out of co-occurrence clustering, as were five repertoires with anomalous nucleotide sharing. The table comes from immuneACCESS by way of TCRdb, which keeps in-frame sequences with V and J called. Part of the clones is missing from these tables; in studies checked, under half for an unresolved V gene and the rest for unknown reasons. Clone size and V and J calls were adopted from that table, with D and trimming inferred from the DNA. This sample gives around 91,000 clones in total; more than 55% of them show up just once. The ten most abundant clones make up around 2.5% of the sample.

In total, more than 500 healthy bone marrow donors made up the cohort. At the time of sampling, every cohort member was nominally healthy, though immune exposures that went unrecorded were likely present. Of the 650 to 700 cohort members, almost 300 had positive CMV serostatus and about 360 had negative CMV serostatus, and CMV serostatus was not recorded for the donor. A peripheral blood sample was provided by each donor, and peripheral blood mononuclear cells were used for TCR beta sequencing. Genomic DNA was extracted from the blood cell samples with the Qiagen DNeasy Blood Extraction Kit. Paper-wide results and their limitations: Some IMGT-functional V segments, including TRBV6-2 and TRBV6-3, could not be told apart with the 87-base-pair reads, so those segments were excluded. Roughly uniform sequencing depth across donors was assumed in presence/absence analyses, although this assumption may not hold. A further reported finding was that TCR beta sequences accurately predicted the HLA-A and HLA-B alleles for most subjects in the first cohort. In both the original and validation cohorts, the classifier was reported to diagnose cytomegalovirus status with high specificity and sensitivity. It was suggested by the authors that the approach could potentially be generalized to other disease states and immunological phenotypes. A cluster of highly shared sequence variants was judged likely to be a technical artifact of the sequencing pipeline. In a later analysis, TCR association rates were found to vary across HLA loci, with the most associated TCRs seen for DRB1 alleles and the fewest for HLA-C alleles. Three of the identified cytomegalovirus-associated TCR beta chains were confirmed in vitro to be specific for cytomegalovirus antigens. Specific HLA alleles were associated with more than 15,000 TCR beta sequences at a false discovery rate of 0.05 in a later analysis. In an earlier analysis of 587 of the donors, most TCR beta V segments appeared in productive rearrangements about 87% or about 30% of the time, broadly matching IMGT annotations. Assigning TCR associations to individual alleles was difficult when HLA alleles, especially DR and DQ, strongly co-occurred. A later analysis found that HLA-associated TCR beta chains were more clonally expanded and had lower generation probabilities than equally common non-associated chains. In a later genetic analysis, a missense DCLRE1C variant was associated with V-gene and J-gene trimming of TCR beta chains, and the association was replicated in an independent cohort. Correlated functional status among segregating V segments might be attributable to linkage disequilibrium, but an unknown experimental factor could not be ruled out. In a later analysis, most CMV-associated TCR beta chains were found to appear HLA-restricted, with HLA associations seemingly driven largely by CMV exposure. According to a later genetic analysis, donors in an Asian-associated ancestry cluster had fewer N-insertions in productive TCRs than the approximately 670-donor mean. Several of the top co-occurrence clusters appeared to be linked to parvovirus B19, influenza, CMV and Epstein-Barr virus, according to a later analysis. Because HLA typing was unavailable for some donors at each locus, only the typed subset was used in association tests. A total of 150 or so TCR beta chains were listed by the study as associated with cytomegalovirus. The cohort was sequenced for TCR beta chains only, and without alpha or paired-chain data the features that could be detected were limited. While some public TCRs were present in many individuals, most TCR sequences turned up only very rarely across donors. Because counts were too low, roughly 18 rarely observed V segments, including chromosome 9 orphons, were left out of the earlier analysis of some 600 of the donors. The only immune exposure information available for the cohort was CMV serostatus.

As concerns this clone: What antigen it recognizes has not been identified. Qualities for individual bases were not recorded, and no much larger clone is one base off.

The chain was built from TRBV7-9 and TRBJ1-6; a tentative D match to TRBD1 spans 5 bases. The receptor was isolated from a human donor in good health. Sequenced material: PBMCs. The DNA sequence reads TGTGCCAGCAGCGAGACCCGAAGGGGTTATAATTCACCCCTCCACTTT. This codes for CASSETRRGYNSPLHF.